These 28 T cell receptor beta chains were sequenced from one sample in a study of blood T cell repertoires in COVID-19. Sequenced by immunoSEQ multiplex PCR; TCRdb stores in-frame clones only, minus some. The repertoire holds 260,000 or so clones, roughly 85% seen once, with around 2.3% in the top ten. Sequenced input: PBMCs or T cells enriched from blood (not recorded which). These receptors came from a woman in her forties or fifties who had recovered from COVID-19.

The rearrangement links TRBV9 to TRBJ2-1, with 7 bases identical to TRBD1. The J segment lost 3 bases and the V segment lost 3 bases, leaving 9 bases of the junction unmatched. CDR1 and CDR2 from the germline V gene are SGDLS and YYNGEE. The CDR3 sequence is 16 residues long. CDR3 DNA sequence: TGTGCCAGCAGCGGACAGGGACAGAGGAACTACAATGAGCAGTTCTTC. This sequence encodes CASSGQGQRNYNEQFF.

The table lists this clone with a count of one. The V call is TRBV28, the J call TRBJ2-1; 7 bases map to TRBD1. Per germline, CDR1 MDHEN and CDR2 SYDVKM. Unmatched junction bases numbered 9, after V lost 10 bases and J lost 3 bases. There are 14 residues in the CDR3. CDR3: CAIHPGQIYNEQFF. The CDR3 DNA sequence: TGTGCCATCCATCCGGGACAGATCTACAATGAGCAGTTCTTC.

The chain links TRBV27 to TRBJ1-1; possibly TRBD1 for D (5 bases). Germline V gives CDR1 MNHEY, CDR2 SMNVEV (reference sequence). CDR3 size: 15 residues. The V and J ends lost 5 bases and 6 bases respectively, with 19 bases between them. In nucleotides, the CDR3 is TGTGCCAGCAGTCCGGGTTGGGGGGAAGGGGCTGAAGCTTTCTTT. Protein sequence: CASSPGWGEGAEAFF.

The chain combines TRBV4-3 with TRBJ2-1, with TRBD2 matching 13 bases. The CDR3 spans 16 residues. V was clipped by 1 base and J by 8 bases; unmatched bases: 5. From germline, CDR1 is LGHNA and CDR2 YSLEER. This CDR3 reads CASSQGTSGSMDEQFF. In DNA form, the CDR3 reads TGCGCCAGCAGCCAAGGGACTAGCGGGAGTATGGATGAGCAGTTCTTC.

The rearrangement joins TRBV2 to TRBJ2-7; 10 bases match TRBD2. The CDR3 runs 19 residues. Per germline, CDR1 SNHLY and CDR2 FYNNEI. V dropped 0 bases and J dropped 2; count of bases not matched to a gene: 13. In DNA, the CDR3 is TGTGCCAGCAGTGAAGCCCCTGCTCGGACTAGCGGAACCACCTACGAGCAGTACTTC. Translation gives CASSEAPARTSGTTYEQYF.

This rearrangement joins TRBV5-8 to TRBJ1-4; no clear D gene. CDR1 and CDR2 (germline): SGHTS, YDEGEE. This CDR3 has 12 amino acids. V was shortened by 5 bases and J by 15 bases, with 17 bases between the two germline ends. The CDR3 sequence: CASSRRADKVFF. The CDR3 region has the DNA TGTGCCAGCAGTCGGAGGGCCGATAAGGTGTTTTTT. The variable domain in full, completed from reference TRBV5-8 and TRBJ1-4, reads EAGVTQSPTHLIKTRGQQATLRCSPISGHTSVYWYQQALGLGLQFLLWYDEGEERNRGNFPPRFSGRQFPNYSSELNVNALELEDSALYLCASSRRADKVFFGSGTQLSVL.

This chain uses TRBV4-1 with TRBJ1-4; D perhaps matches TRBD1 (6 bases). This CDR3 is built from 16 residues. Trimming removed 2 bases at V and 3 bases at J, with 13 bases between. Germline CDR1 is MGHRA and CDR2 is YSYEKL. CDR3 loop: CASSQYSGDANEKLFF. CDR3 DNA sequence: TGCGCCAGCAGCCAATATTCAGGGGACGCTAATGAAAAACTGTTTTTT.

The chain's CDR3 is CASSQTTGTYEQYF. The DNA for the CDR3 is TGTGCCAGCAGCCAAACGACAGGGACCTACGAGCAGTACTTC. The V gene is TRBV3-1 (or the pseudogene TRBV3-2), the J gene TRBJ2-7; 7 bases are a match to TRBD1. The CDR3 loop spans 14 amino acids. CDR1 and CDR2 (germline): LGHDT, YNNKEL (reference sequence). The junction had 3 bases not matched to a gene; V was cut back by 2 bases and J by 2 bases.

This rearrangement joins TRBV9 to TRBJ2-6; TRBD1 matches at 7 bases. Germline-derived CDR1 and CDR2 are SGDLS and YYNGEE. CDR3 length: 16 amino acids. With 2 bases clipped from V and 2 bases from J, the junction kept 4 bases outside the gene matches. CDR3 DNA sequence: TGTGCCAGCAGCGTCGACAGGGCCCCTGGGGCCAACGTCCTGACTTTC. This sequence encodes CASSVDRAPGANVLTF.

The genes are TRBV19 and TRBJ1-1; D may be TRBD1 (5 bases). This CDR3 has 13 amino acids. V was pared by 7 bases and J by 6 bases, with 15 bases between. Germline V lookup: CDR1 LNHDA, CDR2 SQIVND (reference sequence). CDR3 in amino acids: CASNQRGGPEAFF. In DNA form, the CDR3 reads TGTGCCAGTAACCAAAGGGGAGGGCCTGAAGCTTTCTTT. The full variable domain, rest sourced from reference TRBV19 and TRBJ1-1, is DGGITQSPKYLFRKEGQNVTLSCEQNLNHDAMYWYRQDPGQGLRLIYYSQIVNDFQKGDIAEGYSVSREKKESFPLTVTSAQKNPTAFYLCASNQRGGPEAFFGQGTRLTVV.

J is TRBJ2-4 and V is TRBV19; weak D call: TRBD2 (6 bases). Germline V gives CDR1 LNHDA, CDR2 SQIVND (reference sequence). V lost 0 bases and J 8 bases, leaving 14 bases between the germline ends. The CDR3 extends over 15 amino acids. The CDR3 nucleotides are TGTGCCAGTAGTATAGAGGGGAGGTGGGTTGACATTCAGTACTTC. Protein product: CASSIEGRWVDIQYF.

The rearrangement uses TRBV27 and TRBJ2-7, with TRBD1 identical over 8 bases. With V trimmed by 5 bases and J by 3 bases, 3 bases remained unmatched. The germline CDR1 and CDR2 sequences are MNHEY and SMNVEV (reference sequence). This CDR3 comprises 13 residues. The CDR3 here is CASSRTGSYEQYF. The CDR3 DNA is TGTGCCAGCAGTCGGACAGGGAGCTACGAGCAGTACTTC.

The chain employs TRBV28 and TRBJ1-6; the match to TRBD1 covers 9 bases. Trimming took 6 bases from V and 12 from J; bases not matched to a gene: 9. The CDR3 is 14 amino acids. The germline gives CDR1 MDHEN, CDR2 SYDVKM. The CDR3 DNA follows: TGTGCCAGCAGCTCGGGACAGGGTAGGATACCCCTCCACTTT. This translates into CASSSGQGRIPLHF.

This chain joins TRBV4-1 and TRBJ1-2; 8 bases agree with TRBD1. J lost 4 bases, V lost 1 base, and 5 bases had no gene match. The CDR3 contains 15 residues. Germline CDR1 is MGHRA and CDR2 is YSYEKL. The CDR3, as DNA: TGCGCCAGCAGCCAAGGTGTTGGGACAGGCTATGGCTACACCTTC. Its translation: CASSQGVGTGYGYTF.

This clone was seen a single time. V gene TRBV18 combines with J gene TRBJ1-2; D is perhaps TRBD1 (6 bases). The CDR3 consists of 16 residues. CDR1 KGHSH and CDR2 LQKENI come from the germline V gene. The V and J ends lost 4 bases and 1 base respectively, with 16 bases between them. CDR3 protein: CASSREGTGINYGYTF. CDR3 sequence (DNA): TGTGCCAGCTCACGGGAAGGTACAGGGATTAACTATGGCTACACCTTC.

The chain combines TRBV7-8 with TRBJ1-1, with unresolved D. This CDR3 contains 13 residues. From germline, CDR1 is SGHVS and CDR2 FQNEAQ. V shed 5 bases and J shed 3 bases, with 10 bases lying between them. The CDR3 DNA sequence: TGTGCCAGCAGCGACTCGGGGTACACTGAAGCTTTCTTT. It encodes CASSDSGYTEAFF.

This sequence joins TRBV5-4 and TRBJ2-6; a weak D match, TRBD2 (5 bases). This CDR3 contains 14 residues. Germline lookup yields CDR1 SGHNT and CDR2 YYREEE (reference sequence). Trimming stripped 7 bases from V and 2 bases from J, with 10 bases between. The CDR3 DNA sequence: TGTGCCAGCGGGTTCGGGGCTGGGGCCAACGTCCTGACTTTC. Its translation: CASGFGAGANVLTF.

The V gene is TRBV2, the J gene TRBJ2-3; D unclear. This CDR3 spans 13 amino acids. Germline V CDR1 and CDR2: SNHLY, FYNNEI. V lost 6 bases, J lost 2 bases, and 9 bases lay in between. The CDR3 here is CASSSTFTDTQYF. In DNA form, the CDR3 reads TGTGCCAGCAGCAGTACATTCACAGATACGCAGTATTTT.

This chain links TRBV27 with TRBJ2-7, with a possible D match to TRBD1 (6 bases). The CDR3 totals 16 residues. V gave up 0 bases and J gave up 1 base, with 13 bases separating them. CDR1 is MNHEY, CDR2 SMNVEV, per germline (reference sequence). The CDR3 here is CASSLSSGTPSYEQYF. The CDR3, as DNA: TGTGCCAGCAGTTTATCCTCTGGGACACCTTCCTACGAGCAGTACTTC.

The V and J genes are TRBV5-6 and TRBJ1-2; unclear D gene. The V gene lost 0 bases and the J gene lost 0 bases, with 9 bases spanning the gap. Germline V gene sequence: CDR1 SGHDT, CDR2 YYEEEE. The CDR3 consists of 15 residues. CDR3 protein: CASSLDYIANYGYTF. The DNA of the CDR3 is TGTGCCAGCAGCTTGGACTACATCGCTAACTATGGCTACACCTTC.

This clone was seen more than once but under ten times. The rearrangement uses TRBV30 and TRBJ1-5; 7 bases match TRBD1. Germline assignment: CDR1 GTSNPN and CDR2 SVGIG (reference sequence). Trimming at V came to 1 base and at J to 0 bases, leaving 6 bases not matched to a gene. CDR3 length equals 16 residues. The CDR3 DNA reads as TGTGCCTGGAGTGAGACAGGGAGAGATAGCAATCAGCCCCAGCATTTT. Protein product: CAWSETGRDSNQPQHF.

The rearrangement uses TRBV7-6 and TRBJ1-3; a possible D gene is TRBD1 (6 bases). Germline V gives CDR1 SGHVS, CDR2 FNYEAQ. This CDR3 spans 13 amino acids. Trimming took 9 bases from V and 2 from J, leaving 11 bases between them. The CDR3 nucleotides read TGTGCCAGTAGTACAGGGCCTGGAAACACCATATATTTT. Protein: CASSTGPGNTIYF.

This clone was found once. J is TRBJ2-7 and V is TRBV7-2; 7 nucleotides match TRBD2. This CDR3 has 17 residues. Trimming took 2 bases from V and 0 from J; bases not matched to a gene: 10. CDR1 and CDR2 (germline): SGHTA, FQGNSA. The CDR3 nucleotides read TGTGCCAGCAGCTTACCTTTGCGCGGGGGAGACTCCTACGAGCAGTACTTC. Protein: CASSLPLRGGDSYEQYF.

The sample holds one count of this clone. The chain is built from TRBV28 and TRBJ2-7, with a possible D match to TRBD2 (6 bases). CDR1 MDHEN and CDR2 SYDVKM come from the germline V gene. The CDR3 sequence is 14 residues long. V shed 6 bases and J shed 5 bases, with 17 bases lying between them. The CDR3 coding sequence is TGTGCCAGCAGGGGAGGAGGGGCTTCCGACGAGCAGTACTTC. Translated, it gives CASRGGGASDEQYF.

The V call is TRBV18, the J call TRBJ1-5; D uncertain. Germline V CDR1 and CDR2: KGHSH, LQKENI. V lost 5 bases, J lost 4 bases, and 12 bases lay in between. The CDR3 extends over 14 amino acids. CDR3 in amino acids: CASSGNRGNQPQHF. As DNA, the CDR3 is TGTGCCAGCTCAGGAAATCGCGGGAATCAGCCCCAGCATTTT.

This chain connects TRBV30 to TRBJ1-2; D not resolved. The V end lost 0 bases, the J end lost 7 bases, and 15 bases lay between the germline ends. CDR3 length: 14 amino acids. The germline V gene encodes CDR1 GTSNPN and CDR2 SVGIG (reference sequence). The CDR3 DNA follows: TGTGCCTGGAGTGTACTTTCCAACTATGGTGGCTACACCTTC. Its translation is CAWSVLSNYGGYTF.

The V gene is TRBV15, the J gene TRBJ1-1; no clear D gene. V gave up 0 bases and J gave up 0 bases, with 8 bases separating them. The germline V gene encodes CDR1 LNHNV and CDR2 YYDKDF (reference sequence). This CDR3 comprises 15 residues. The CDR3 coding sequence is TGTGCCACCAGCAGAGAGTTGGCCGTGAACACTGAAGCTTTCTTT. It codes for CATSRELAVNTEAFF.

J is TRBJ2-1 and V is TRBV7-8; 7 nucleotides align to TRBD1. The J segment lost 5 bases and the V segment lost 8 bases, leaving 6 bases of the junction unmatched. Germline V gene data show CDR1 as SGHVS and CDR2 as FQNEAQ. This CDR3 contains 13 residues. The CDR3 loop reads CASRGDSNNEQFF. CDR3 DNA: TGTGCCAGCCGAGGGGACAGCAACAATGAGCAGTTCTTC.